This entry lists 26 T cell receptor beta chains sequenced from one sample in a study of OX40 agonist ivuxolimab in advanced cancers. Sequenced by immunoSEQ multiplex PCR; TCRdb stores in-frame clones only, minus some. The profile covers 71,000 or so clones, with just over 90% appearing a single time and 2% to 2.5% taken by the ten largest. Sample: CD4+ or CD8+ T cells sorted from blood, taken in a trial of the OX40 agonist ivuxolimab. The receptors come from an adult with an advanced solid tumor such as melanoma, head and neck, liver or kidney cancer.

The rearrangement links TRBV7-8 to TRBJ2-5; the D gene is possibly TRBD1 (6 bases). TRBJ2-7 explains the end of the DNA better; the J call may be wrong. The CDR3 contains 15 residues. Germline V lookup: CDR1 SGHVS, CDR2 FQNEAQ. This chain's CDR3 is CASSLEGRGYYEQYF. In DNA, the CDR3 is TGTGCCAGCAGCTTAGAAGGCAGGGGCTACTACGAGCAGTACTTC.

CDR3 residues: CASSPAGAMNTEAFF. The CDR3, as DNA: TGTGCCAGCTCACCAGCGGGGGCCATGAACACTGAAGCTTTCTTT. The chain has TRBV18 and TRBJ1-1; weak D call: TRBD1 (6 bases). The CDR3 is 15 amino acids. V lost 2 bases to trimming and J lost 0 bases, with 10 bases between them. Germline-derived CDR1 and CDR2 are KGHSH and LQKENI.

V and J are TRBV5-4 and TRBJ2-7; D is unresolved. Germline CDR1 is SGHNT and CDR2 is YYREEE (reference sequence). This CDR3 is built from 12 residues. V lost 2 bases and J 3 bases, leaving 6 bases between the germline ends. Here the CDR3 DNA reads TGTGCCAGCAGCTTATATGGCTACGAGCAGTACTTC. This gives the protein CASSLYGYEQYF.

The chain recombines TRBV4-3 with TRBJ2-2; 7 positions agree with TRBD2. Unmatched junction bases numbered 10, after V lost 1 base and J lost 2 bases. CDR3 length: 18 residues. Germline V gene lookup returns CDR1 LGHNA and CDR2 YSLEER. The CDR3: CASSQVLVERGNTGELFF. CDR3 coding DNA: TGCGCCAGCAGCCAAGTTCTCGTGGAGCGGGGTAACACCGGGGAGCTGTTTTTT.

V usage is TRBV19 and J usage is TRBJ1-5, with 7 bases matching TRBD1. The CDR3 loop spans 16 amino acids. The V and J ends lost 7 bases and 0 bases, in that order; junction bases with no gene match: 9. Germline CDR1 is LNHDA and CDR2 is SQIVND (reference sequence). CDR3 in amino acids: CASKGTALYSNQPQHF. The CDR3 DNA is TGTGCCAGTAAAGGGACAGCGCTATATAGCAATCAGCCCCAGCATTTT. Full variable domain (rest looked up from reference TRBV19 and TRBJ1-5): DGGITQSPKYLFRKEGQNVTLSCEQNLNHDAMYWYRQDPGQGLRLIYYSQIVNDFQKGDIAEGYSVSREKKESFPLTVTSAQKNPTAFYLCASKGTALYSNQPQHFGDGTRLSIL.

CDR3 bases: TGTGCCAGCAGCTTGGAGGGGGATGGGGCCAACGTCCTGACTTTC. Translating gives CASSLEGDGANVLTF. V and J are TRBV5-6 and TRBJ2-6; possible D gene TRBD1, 6 bases. V lost 0 bases and J 3 bases, leaving 7 bases between the germline ends. CDR3 size: 15 residues. From germline, CDR1 is SGHDT and CDR2 YYEEEE.

The chain uses TRBV11-3 and TRBJ2-5, with D maybe TRBD1 (5 bases). V lost 5 bases to trimming and J lost 4 bases, with 5 bases between them. The CDR3 consists of 11 residues. Germline CDR1 reads SGHNT; CDR2 reads YENEEA. In DNA, the CDR3 is TGTGCCAGCAGCAGGGGAGAGACCCAGTACTTC. Its translation is CASSRGETQYF.

The chain carries TRBV27 and TRBJ2-2; 9 bases agree with TRBD1. Per germline, CDR1 MNHEY and CDR2 SMNVEV (reference sequence). CDR3 length equals 16 residues. V shed 0 bases, J shed 5 bases, and the junction held 4 bases outside the gene matches. The CDR3 DNA is TGTGCCAGCAGTTTATCGAGGACAGGGGATACCGGGGAGCTGTTTTTT. Its translation is CASSLSRTGDTGELFF.

The J gene is TRBJ2-1, the V gene TRBV5-1; D unclear. Per germline, CDR1 SGHRS and CDR2 YFSETQ. V lost 0 bases, J lost 4 bases, and 11 bases lay in between. This CDR3 is 15 amino acids long. The CDR3 sequence is CASSLGSSLYNEQFF. In nucleotides, the CDR3 is TGCGCCAGCAGCTTGGGGAGTAGCCTTTACAATGAGCAGTTCTTC.

This chain joins TRBV6-5 and TRBJ1-1; D perhaps matches TRBD1 (5 bases). Trimming took 4 bases from V and 11 from J, leaving 17 bases between them. From germline, CDR1 is MNHEY and CDR2 SVGAGI. The length of the CDR3 is 13 residues. CDR3 residues: CASSSRGRLWAFF. CDR3 nucleotide sequence: TGTGCCAGCAGTTCGAGGGGCCGACTTTGGGCTTTCTTT.

V gene TRBV7-9 combines with J gene TRBJ2-7, with D possibly TRBD2 on 6 matching bases. V lost 3 bases, J lost 7 bases, and 16 bases lay in between. The CDR3 is 14 amino acids. Germline loops: CDR1 SEHNR, CDR2 FQNEAQ (reference sequence). In nucleotides, the CDR3 is TGTGCCAGCAGCTTTGGGTTATCCGGGGGTGAGCAGTACTTC. Its translation: CASSFGLSGGEQYF.

V gene TRBV10-2 combines with J gene TRBJ2-3; D call uncertain. The V gene lost 3 bases and the J gene lost 0 bases, with 7 bases spanning the gap. The V gene's germline CDR1 is WSHSY and CDR2 SAAADI. The CDR3 consists of 14 residues. This CDR3 reads CASSDSVSTDTQYF. The CDR3 DNA sequence: TGCGCCAGCAGTGATAGTGTAAGCACAGATACGCAGTATTTT.

This clone was seen a handful of times. The CDR3 spells CASSLLAGFSGELFF. CDR3 in DNA: TGTGCCAGCAGCTTATTAGCGGGGTTCTCCGGGGAGCTGTTTTTT. The J gene is TRBJ2-2, the V gene TRBV7-9, with 8 bases lining up with TRBD2. This CDR3 spans 15 amino acids. The junction had 5 bases not matched to a gene; V was cut back by 2 bases and J by 6 bases. Germline assignment: CDR1 SEHNR and CDR2 FQNEAQ (reference sequence).

Concerning this clone: Other nucleotide sequences from this sample produce the same CDR3. V is TRBV18 and J is TRBJ2-3; no firm D call. In germline, CDR1 is KGHSH, CDR2 LQKENI. V was shortened by 3 bases and J by 6 bases, with 4 bases between the two germline ends. The CDR3 spans 11 residues. The CDR3 loop reads CASSPADTQYF. CDR3 bases: TGTGCCAGCTCACCGGCGGATACGCAGTATTTT.

The chain is built from TRBV28 and TRBJ1-1; 9 bases match TRBD1. Germline V CDR1 and CDR2: MDHEN, SYDVKM. After removal of 7 bases from V and 5 bases from J, the junction contained 5 bases not matched to a gene. The CDR3 contains 13 residues. The CDR3 reads CASKRTGDTEAFF. The CDR3 nucleotides read TGTGCCAGCAAAAGGACAGGGGATACTGAAGCTTTCTTT.

This clone has only one observation. The chain is built from TRBV6-6 and TRBJ1-1, with TRBD1 matching over 9 bases. Germline CDR1 MNHNY, CDR2 SVGAGI (reference sequence). V lost 7 bases to trimming and J lost 2 bases; unmatched junction nucleotides: 5. This CDR3 region has 14 residues. The CDR3 DNA follows: TGTGCCAGCACTTGGGACAGGGTAAACACTGAAGCTTTCTTT. It yields the protein CASTWDRVNTEAFF.

This sequence joins TRBV28 and TRBJ1-2; 10 bases map to TRBD1. Losses at the gene ends were 7 bases for V and 12 bases for J; bases not matched to a gene: 20. Germline V gene data show CDR1 as MDHEN and CDR2 as SYDVKM. This CDR3 region has 16 residues. The CDR3 DNA is TGTGCCAGCAACACTGTTCCGGGACAGGGGACCTTCAGGGACACCTTC. This sequence encodes CASNTVPGQGTFRDTF.

The rearrangement uses TRBV19 and TRBJ1-3, with D unclear. Germline-derived CDR1 and CDR2 are LNHDA and SQIVND (reference sequence). The CDR3 runs to 15 residues. Trimming removed 5 bases at V and 2 bases at J, with 13 bases between. CDR3 in DNA: TGTGCCAGTAGTTCCCAAGCCTTTGCTGGAAACACCATATATTTT. This codes for CASSSQAFAGNTIYF.

This sequence joins TRBV18 and TRBJ1-3; no clear D gene. The V end was cut by 0 bases, the J end by 5 bases, with 11 bases between. The CDR3 runs to 15 residues. Germline CDR1 is KGHSH and CDR2 is LQKENI. The CDR3 spells CASSPPTRGRNTIYF. CDR3 DNA: TGTGCCAGCTCACCACCTACACGGGGTAGAAACACCATATATTTT.

The CDR3: CASRGPANYGYTF. In DNA form, the CDR3 reads TGTGCCAGCAGGGGCCCGGCAAACTATGGCTACACCTTC. V usage is TRBV28 and J usage is TRBJ1-2; no firm D call. CDR3 size: 13 residues. Germline CDR1 and CDR2: MDHEN and SYDVKM. Trimming took off 6 bases at V and 2 bases at J, with 10 bases between the two ends.

The chain recombines TRBV25-1 with TRBJ2-3; tentatively, D is TRBD2 (6 bases). Germline V gene sequence: CDR1 MGHDK, CDR2 SYGVNS. V was trimmed by 7 bases and J by 2 bases, leaving 10 bases between them. The CDR3 sequence is 13 residues long. CDR3 in DNA: TGTGCCAGCAAGGCGGGAAACACAGATACGCAGTATTTT. It translates to CASKAGNTDTQYF.

The V and J genes are TRBV7-2 and TRBJ2-5, with TRBD2 identical over 9 bases. The CDR3 contains 15 residues. Per germline, CDR1 SGHTA and CDR2 FQGNSA. The V segment lost 1 base and the J segment 4 bases; nucleotides outside the gene matches: 4. CDR3 sequence (DNA): TGTGCCAGCAGCTTAGTAGCGGGGGAGGGAGAGACCCAGTACTTC. Translation: CASSLVAGEGETQYF.

This rearrangement joins TRBV28 to TRBJ1-1, with 9 bases fitting TRBD1. Germline loops: CDR1 MDHEN, CDR2 SYDVKM. The CDR3 sequence is 16 residues long. Trimming removed 5 bases from V and 4 bases from J; junction bases left unmatched: 11. CDR3 in DNA: TGTGCCAGCAGTAGACAATACGGGACAGGGAGCACTGAAGCTTTCTTT. It is translated as CASSRQYGTGSTEAFF. Looking up the rest from reference TRBV28 and TRBJ1-1 gives the full variable domain: DVKVTQSSRYLVKRTGEKVFLECVQDMDHENMFWYRQDPGLGLRLIYFSYDVKMKEKGDIPEGYSVSREKKERFSLILESASTNQTSMYLCASSRQYGTGSTEAFFGQGTRLTVV.

This chain links TRBV21-1 with TRBJ1-6. TRBV21-1 represents a pseudogene. The CDR3 consists of 14 residues. For the CDR3, the DNA is TGTGCCAGCAGCAAAGGTGGGACCGATGAGTCCCTCCACTTT. Its translation is CASSKGGTDESLHF.

The V gene is TRBV6-1, the J gene TRBJ2-2; D possibly uses TRBD1 or TRBD2 (5 bases each). The germline V gene has CDR1 MNHNS and CDR2 SASEGT. The CDR3 is 12 residues long. V lost 6 bases and J lost 7, with 9 bases in between. The CDR3: CASRRDGGELFF. DNA for the CDR3: TGTGCCAGCAGAAGGGACGGCGGGGAGCTGTTTTTT.

This clone was counted between two and nine times. This chain uses TRBV21-1 with TRBJ2-1; the table's D gene call, TRBD2, was not cross checked with the DNA. TRBV21-1 has pseudogene status. There are 17 residues in the CDR3. The CDR3, as DNA: TGTGCCAGCAGCAACACACTAGCGTGGAGTGATCGATATGAGCAGTTCTTC. Protein product: CASSNTLAWSDRYEQFF.